These 14 T cell receptor beta chains came from one sample sequenced in a study of CD4 and CD8 cells across lung adenocarcinoma regions. TCRdb called the PCR reads again in MiXCR, with one record for every CDR3 protein. Of several thousand distinct CDR3 sequences listed, about 48% are singletons. Sequencing was done on a sample of CD8+ T cells from the center of a lung tumor. The receptor set was obtained from a male donor with lung adenocarcinoma. The CD4 and CD8 labels of this study may be unreliable.

The gene calls are TRBV6-1 and TRBJ2-1; TRBD2 aligns across 7 bases. The assigned J gene may be wrong: the sequence end matches TRBJ2-7 better. CDR1 is MNHNS, CDR2 SASEGT, per germline. The CDR3 length is 15 residues. The CDR3 DNA reads as TGTGCCAGCAGTGAAGAGGGAGGGATGGGATCCGAGCAGTACTTC. This encodes CASSEEGGMGSEQYF.

This chain uses TRBV6-1 with TRBJ2-2, with 14 positions matching TRBD2. This CDR3 has 18 amino acids. Germline V gives CDR1 MNHNS, CDR2 SASEGT. V lost 6 bases to trimming and J lost 1 base; unmatched junction nucleotides: 7. In nucleotides, the CDR3 is TGTGCCAGCAGCCGTTCCGGACTAGCGGGGGGGAACACCGGGGAGCTGTTTTTT. Translating gives CASSRSGLAGGNTGELFF.

The chain uses TRBV6-1 and TRBJ1-6, with D unclear. The CDR3 sequence is 16 residues long. The V end was cut by 2 bases, the J end by 7 bases, with 15 bases between. CDR1 is MNHNS and CDR2 is SASEGT in the germline V gene. In DNA, the CDR3 is TGTGCCAGCAGTGAACTGTCCCAGCTATCAAATTCACCCCTCCACTTT. Residues: CASSELSQLSNSPLHF.

The chain's CDR3 is CASTYQLQETQYF. CDR3 bases: TGTGCCAGCACTTATCAGCTCCAAGAGACCCAGTACTTC. V and J are TRBV6-5 and TRBJ2-5; D not certain. Trimming cost V 7 bases and J 1 base, with 10 bases left between them. Per germline, CDR1 MNHEY and CDR2 SVGAGI. CDR3 length: 13 amino acids.

The rearrangement links TRBV6-1 to TRBJ2-1; 7 nucleotides align to TRBD2. V trimming: 6 bases; J trimming: 9 bases; junction bases outside the gene matches: 11. CDR1 and CDR2 from the germline V gene are MNHNS and SASEGT. The CDR3 contains 14 residues. The CDR3 spells CASRREGRFSEQFF. The CDR3 DNA sequence: TGTGCCAGCAGGAGGGAGGGCCGTTTTAGTGAGCAGTTCTTC.

There are a few counts of this clonotype. The chain carries TRBV7-9 and TRBJ1-4, with D perhaps TRBD1 (6 bases). The V end was cut by 5 bases, the J end by 6 bases, with 13 bases between. CDR3 size: 14 residues. The germline CDR1 and CDR2 sequences are SEHNR and FQNEAQ (reference sequence). The CDR3 coding sequence is TGTGCCAGCAGCACACAGGGTTGGGATGAAAAACTGTTTTTT. Protein: CASSTQGWDEKLFF. The complete variable domain, with remaining parts taken from reference TRBV7-9 and TRBJ1-4, reads DTGVSQNPRHKITKRGQNVTFRCDPISEHNRLYWYRQTLGQGPEFLTYFQNEAQLEKSRLLSDRFSAERPKGSFSTLEIQRTEQGDSAMYLCASSTQGWDEKLFFGSGTQLSVL.

V gene TRBV6-1 combines with J gene TRBJ2-1, with 7 nucleotides matching TRBD2. The CDR3 covers 15 residues. CDR1 and CDR2 (germline): MNHNS, SASEGT. V lost 6 bases and J lost 4; bases outside the gene matches: 9. This CDR3 is CASSRLGGIYNEQFF. The CDR3 region has the DNA TGTGCCAGCAGCAGACTCGGGGGGATTTACAATGAGCAGTTCTTC.

In its sample, this clonotype was seen a few times. The genes are TRBV6-1 and TRBJ2-4; D gene uncertain. The CDR3 is made up of 14 amino acids. The V end lost 4 bases, the J end lost 13 bases, and 20 bases lay between the germline ends. Germline-derived CDR1 and CDR2 are MNHNS and SASEGT. Here the CDR3 DNA reads TGTGCCAGCAGTGTGGTTATGGGGTTAGATGAGCAGTACTTC. Translated, it gives CASSVVMGLDEQYF.

The V and J genes are TRBV6-1 and TRBJ2-6; the D is unclear. Trimming cost V 6 bases and J 2 bases, with 11 bases left between them. The CDR3 runs to 15 residues. Per germline, CDR1 MNHNS and CDR2 SASEGT. This chain's CDR3 is CASSFDQAGANVLTF. For the CDR3, the DNA is TGTGCCAGCAGCTTCGACCAAGCTGGGGCCAACGTCCTGACTTTC.

This clonotype was seen ten or more times. The chain has TRBV6-5 and TRBJ2-1; 10 nucleotides agree with TRBD2. The CDR3 is 15 amino acids. Germline CDR1 MNHEY, CDR2 SVGAGI. The junction had 3 bases not matched to a gene; V was cut back by 4 bases and J by 3 bases. The CDR3 loop is CASSLAGGGYNEQFF. In nucleotides, the CDR3 is TGTGCCAGCAGTTTAGCGGGAGGCGGCTACAATGAGCAGTTCTTC.

This clonotype was counted many times. This rearrangement joins TRBV10-2 to TRBJ2-1; 9 bases map to TRBD2. Trimming removed 4 bases from V and 6 bases from J; junction bases left unmatched: 10. Germline V lookup: CDR1 WSHSY, CDR2 SAAADI. The CDR3 runs 16 residues. The CDR3 here is CASSGPRLAGRNEQFF. The CDR3 DNA sequence: TGCGCCAGCAGTGGACCCCGGCTAGCGGGACGCAATGAGCAGTTCTTC.

CDR3 DNA sequence: TGCGCCACCAGCGTGGGGCCCTACAATGAGCAGTTCTTC. It codes for CATSVGPYNEQFF. The chain is built from TRBV10-1 and TRBJ2-1; the D gene is possibly TRBD1 (5 bases). Trimming left V 10 bases short and J 2 bases short, with 12 bases between. The CDR3 extends over 13 amino acids. CDR1 is WNHNN and CDR2 is SYGVQD in the germline V gene (reference sequence).

V is TRBV7-2 and J is TRBJ2-1, with D perhaps TRBD2 (7 bases). The DNA end is a closer match to TRBJ2-7, so the J assignment may be wrong. This CDR3 is 16 amino acids long. Germline CDR1 reads SGHTA; CDR2 reads FQGNSA. The CDR3 loop reads CASSSKAGTSSYEQYF. Here the CDR3 DNA reads TGTGCCAGCAGCTCCAAAGCGGGGACAAGCTCCTACGAGCAGTACTTC.

This clonotype was recorded a few times. This chain joins TRBV6-5 and TRBJ2-5; D unclear. CDR1 and CDR2 (germline): MNHEY, SVGAGI. Trimming removed 0 bases at V and 2 bases at J, with 7 bases between. CDR3 length: 14 residues. CDR3 DNA sequence: TGTGCCAGCAGTTACTCCGTGGGACAAGAGACCCAGTACTTC. As protein: CASSYSVGQETQYF.